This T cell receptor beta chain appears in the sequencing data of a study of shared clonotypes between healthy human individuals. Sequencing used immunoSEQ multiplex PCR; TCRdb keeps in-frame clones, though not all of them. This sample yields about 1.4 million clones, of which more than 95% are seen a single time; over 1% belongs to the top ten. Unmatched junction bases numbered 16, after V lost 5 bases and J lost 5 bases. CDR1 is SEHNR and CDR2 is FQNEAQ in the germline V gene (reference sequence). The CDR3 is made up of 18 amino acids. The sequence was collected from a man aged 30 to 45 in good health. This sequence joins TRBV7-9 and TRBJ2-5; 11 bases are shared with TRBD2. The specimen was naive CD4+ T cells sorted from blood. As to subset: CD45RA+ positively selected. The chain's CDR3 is CASSLTHIAGGPGETQYF. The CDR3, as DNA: TGTGCCAGCAGCCTTACTCATATAGCGGGAGGGCCGGGTGAGACCCAGTACTTC. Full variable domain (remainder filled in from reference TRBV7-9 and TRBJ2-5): DTGVSQNPRHKITKRGQNVTFRCDPISEHNRLYWYRQTLGQGPEFLTYFQNEAQLEKSRLLSDRFSAERPKGSFSTLEIQRTEQGDSAMYLCASSLTHIAGGPGETQYFGPGTRLLVL.